Listed below are T cell receptor beta chains from one sample, sequenced in a study of cytomegalovirus exposure and HLA in healthy donors. Sequenced by immunoSEQ multiplex PCR; TCRdb stores in-frame clones only, minus some. The data contain more than 95,000 clones, roughly three quarters of them singletons. The sample consisted of PBMCs. These receptors all stem from a woman aged 30 to 39 in good health and CMV-seronegative. CDR3s include the opening cysteine and the closing phenylalanine or tryptophan. Fields, in order: J gene, V gene, clone size, D gene, CDR3 protein, CDR3 DNA. The D gene is left open where the match is weak. Rows may omit the clone size; those that give it use once, few, many or a size class.

TRBJ2-7 TRBV5-4 . TRBD2 CASSLAGTSGTYEQYF TGTGCCAGCAGCTTGGCTGGGACTAGCGGAACCTACGAGCAGTACTTC
TRBJ2-5 TRBV11-2 . TRBD2 CASGALGGTQETQYF TGTGCCAGCGGGGCTCTGGGGGGGACGCAAGAGACCCAGTACTTC
TRBJ1-2 TRBV2 . . CASSEGLLDYGYTF TGTGCCAGCAGTGAAGGACTCTTGGACTATGGCTACACCTTC
TRBJ1-6 TRBV2 . . CASSVAGVNSPLHF TGTGCCAGCAGTGTGGCAGGGGTGAATTCACCCCTCCACTTT
TRBJ2-5 TRBV29-1 once TRBD1 CSTRRLSGGEETQYF TGCAGCACCCGGAGATTATCAGGGGGCGAAGAGACCCAGTACTTC
TRBJ2-1 TRBV27 . TRBD1 CASRLSGTAINNEQFF TGTGCCAGCAGACTGTCCGGGACAGCAATAAACAATGAGCAGTTCTTC
TRBJ2-1 TRBV5-8 . . CASSRRVADRGNEQFF TGTGCCAGCAGCCGGAGGGTAGCGGACCGCGGGAATGAGCAGTTCTTC
TRBJ1-1 TRBV27 . . CASSLSARVNTEAFF TGTGCCAGCAGTTTAAGCGCCAGGGTGAACACTGAAGCTTTCTTT
TRBJ2-7 TRBV27 . . CASSFPNSYEQYF TGTGCCAGCAGTTTCCCCAATAGTTACGAGCAGTACTTC
TRBJ1-2 TRBV30 . . CAWSRVGGGYTF TGTGCCTGGAGCAGGGTCGGCGGTGGCTACACCTTC
TRBJ2-7 TRBV4-2 . . CASSQLANSYEQYF TGTGCCAGCAGCCAACTAGCCAACTCCTACGAGCAGTACTTC
TRBJ2-1 TRBV9 . . CASSGGGGNEQFF TGTGCCAGCAGCGGAGGCGGAGGTAATGAGCAGTTCTTC
TRBJ1-1 TRBV6-5 . . CASSFGPGNTEAFF TGTGCCAGCAGTTTCGGCCCGGGAAACACTGAAGCTTTCTTT
TRBJ2-3 TRBV14 . TRBD2 CASSQGLAVFTDTQYF TGTGCCAGCAGCCAAGGTCTAGCGGTGTTCACAGATACGCAGTATTTT
TRBJ2-1 TRBV29-1 . TRBD2 CSVRGLAGRGEQFF TGCAGCGTTCGGGGACTAGCGGGAAGGGGTGAGCAGTTCTTC
TRBJ1-4 TRBV19 once TRBD1 CASSIVGGGYEKLFF TGTGCCAGTAGTATAGTAGGGGGCGGTTATGAAAAACTGTTTTTT
TRBJ1-1 TRBV13 . . CASSRRGMNTEAFF TGTGCCAGCAGCCGACGGGGGATGAACACTGAAGCTTTCTTT
TRBJ2-1 TRBV5-8 . TRBD2 CASSLGPSGRHEQFF TGTGCCAGCAGTCTTGGGCCTAGCGGGAGGCATGAGCAGTTCTTC
TRBJ2-4 TRBV15 few TRBD1 CATSRVRDSQGVEVNIQYF TGTGCCACCAGCAGAGTAAGGGACAGCCAGGGTGTAGAGGTGAACATTCAGTACTTC
TRBJ2-1 TRBV4-1 once TRBD1 CASSQEDRENNEQFF TGCGCCAGCAGCCAAGAGGACAGGGAAAACAATGAGCAGTTCTTC
TRBJ1-3 TRBV5-6 once . CASSLVRAGFGNTIYF TGTGCCAGCAGCTTGGTCAGGGCGGGATTTGGAAACACCATATATTTT
TRBJ2-3 TRBV6-1 . TRBD1 CASNPTGGTDTQYF TGTGCCAGCAACCCGACAGGGGGCACAGATACGCAGTATTTT
TRBJ2-1 TRBV2 . TRBD2 CASNNGRGNEQFF TGTGCCAGCAACAACGGGAGGGGGAATGAGCAGTTCTTC
TRBJ2-5 TRBV18 . . CASSPYQETQYF TGTGCCAGCTCCCCGTACCAAGAGACCCAGTACTTC
TRBJ1-2 TRBV14 . . CASSERVGYGNGYTF TGTGCCAGCAGCGAACGAGTAGGGTACGGGAATGGCTACACCTTC
TRBJ1-5 TRBV10-3 . TRBD1 CALGQGFGNQPQHF TGTGCCTTAGGACAGGGATTTGGCAATCAGCCCCAGCATTTT
TRBJ2-1 TRBV27 . TRBD2 CASSSQREPYNEQFF TGTGCCAGCAGTTCCCAGCGGGAGCCTTACAATGAGCAGTTCTTC
TRBJ2-3 TRBV7-2 . . CASSLGWGRGEDTQYF TGTGCCAGCAGCTTAGGATGGGGCAGGGGGGAAGATACGCAGTATTTT
TRBJ1-3 TRBV5-1 few . CASSLATYPSGNTIYF TGCGCCAGCAGCTTGGCTACCTACCCTTCTGGAAACACCATATATTTT
TRBJ2-7 TRBV2 . . CASSEGRAGVPPYEQYF TGTGCCAGCAGTGAGGGCAGGGCTGGCGTTCCGCCCTACGAGCAGTACTTC
TRBJ2-5 TRBV12-5 . . CASQGWETQYF TGTGCTAGTCAGGGGTGGGAGACCCAGTACTTC
TRBJ1-2 TRBV19 . . CASSNRDRGYTF TGTGCCAGTAGTAACAGGGATCGCGGCTACACCTTC
TRBJ2-7 TRBV28 . . CASSRGGVFAHEQYF TGTGCCAGCAGTAGGGGCGGGGTCTTCGCCCACGAGCAGTACTTC
TRBJ1-1 TRBV9 . . CASSVVAEIGAFF TGTGCCAGCAGCGTTGTGGCGGAGATCGGAGCTTTCTTT
TRBJ2-2 TRBV9 . TRBD2 CASSVASGRAQGELFF TGTGCCAGCAGCGTAGCTAGCGGGAGGGCACAGGGGGAGCTGTTTTTT
TRBJ2-7 TRBV9 . . CASSVAQDYEQYF TGTGCCAGCAGCGTAGCTCAGGACTACGAGCAGTACTTC
TRBJ1-5 TRBV6-5 . . CASSTHRGNQPQHF TGTGCCAGCAGTACGCACAGGGGCAATCAGCCCCAGCATTTT
TRBJ2-7 TRBV7-9 . TRBD1 CASSLGTGAYEQYF TGTGCCAGCAGCTTAGGGACAGGGGCCTACGAGCAGTACTTC
TRBJ2-3 TRBV19 . . CASSMSLGHITDTQYF TGTGCCAGTAGTATGTCTTTGGGACATATCACAGATACGCAGTATTTT
TRBJ2-1 TRBV29-1 . TRBD1 CSVPLSFRGPNEQFF TGCAGCGTTCCCCTTTCGTTCAGGGGGCCTAATGAGCAGTTCTTC
TRBJ2-7 TRBV18 . TRBD1 CASSPRDRGLPGEQYF TGTGCCAGCTCACCTCGGGACAGGGGGCTTCCGGGCGAGCAGTACTTC
TRBJ1-5 TRBV30 once . CAWSTDRHSPQHF TGTGCCTGGAGCACGGACAGACACTCTCCCCAGCATTTT
TRBJ2-2 TRBV6-4 . TRBD1 CASSVPGQSNTGELFF TGTGCCAGCAGTGTACCGGGACAGTCGAACACCGGGGAGCTGTTTTTT
TRBJ2-4 TRBV7-9 . . CASSKGGVGIQYF TGTGCCAGCAGCAAGGGCGGGGTGGGCATTCAGTACTTC
TRBJ2-6 TRBV15 . . CATSGLRGSGANVLTF TGTGCCACCAGCGGACTGAGAGGGTCTGGGGCCAACGTCCTGACTTTC
TRBJ2-7 TRBV11-2 few . CASRAVGVSEQYF TGTGCCAGCAGGGCAGTCGGGGTGTCCGAGCAGTACTTC
TRBJ2-1 TRBV19 . TRBD1 CASSIAGQSYNEQFF TGTGCCAGTAGTATAGCGGGACAGAGCTACAATGAGCAGTTCTTC
TRBJ2-7 TRBV5-5 once . CASSLGGEISYEQYF TGTGCCAGCAGCTTGGGCGGGGAAATCTCCTACGAGCAGTACTTC
TRBJ1-1 TRBV20-1 . . CSAYLNTEAFF TGCAGTGCCTACTTAAACACTGAAGCTTTCTTT
TRBJ2-3 TRBV2 . TRBD2 CASSEGLAGVTDTQYF TGTGCCAGCAGTGAAGGACTAGCGGGAGTTACAGATACGCAGTATTTT
TRBJ2-2 TRBV7-3 . TRBD2 CASSPQPSGGTGELFF TGTGCCAGCAGCCCTCAACCTAGCGGGGGGACCGGGGAGCTGTTTTTT
TRBJ1-1 TRBV9 . TRBD1 CASSVDRGTEAFF TGTGCCAGCAGCGTGGACAGGGGCACTGAAGCTTTCTTT